This record looks at one TCR beta chain sequence and its context. Its antigen is not identified. The germline gene is not matched at one end of the junction; a read error may be the cause. Other DNA sequences from this sample encode an identical CDR3 as well. Healthy bone marrow donors made up the donors. The record originates from a study of cytomegalovirus exposure and HLA in healthy donors. Study results and caveats: The only immune exposure information that was available was CMV serostatus. Segments of the TCR beta V type were, in most cases, productive about 90% or about 30% of the time in an earlier analysis.

The PCR contained 60 Vbeta and 13 Jbeta primers. Assay used: immunoSEQ multiplex PCR; TCRdb lists only in-frame clones, some missing. This repertoire shows some 90,000 clones, 55% to 75% found once; its top ten account for under 3%. This CDR3 contains 14 residues. Germline lookup yields CDR1 MNHEY and CDR2 SMNVEV (reference sequence). The chain has TRBV27 and TRBJ1-1, with 9 nucleotides matching TRBD1. The source material was PBMCs. This TCR was sampled from a man aged 50-59 years in good health and CMV-seronegative. The CDR3 DNA reads as TGTGCCAGCGGCTACAGGGGGCCGGACACTGAAGCCTTCTTT. This sequence encodes CASGYRGPDTEAFF.